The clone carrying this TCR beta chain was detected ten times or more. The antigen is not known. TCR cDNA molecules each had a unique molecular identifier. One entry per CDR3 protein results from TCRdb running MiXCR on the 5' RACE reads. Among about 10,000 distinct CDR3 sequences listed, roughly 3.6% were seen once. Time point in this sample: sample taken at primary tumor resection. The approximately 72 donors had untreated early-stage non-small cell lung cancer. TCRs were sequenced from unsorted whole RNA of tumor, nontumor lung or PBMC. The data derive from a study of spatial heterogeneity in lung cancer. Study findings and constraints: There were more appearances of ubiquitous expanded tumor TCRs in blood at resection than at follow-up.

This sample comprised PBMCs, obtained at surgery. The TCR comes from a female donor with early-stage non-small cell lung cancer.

In nucleotides, the CDR3 is TGCAGTGCTAGGGTTAAGAATACGCAGTATTTT. This gives the protein CSARVKNTQYF. The chain links TRBV20-1 to TRBJ2-3; no reliable D call. CDR3 length: 11 residues. Germline CDR1 and CDR2: DFQATT and SNEGSKA (reference sequence). Trimming stripped 3 bases from V and 7 bases from J, with 8 bases between.